The next 5 T cell receptor beta chains were all read from a single sample in a study of radiation and T cells in renal cell carcinoma. Time point: baseline pretreatment blood. Treatment of the sample: 15 Gy SBRT to primary tumor, nephrectomy 4 weeks later. Only in-frame clones appear in the TCRdb table, and some are missing; sequencing was by immunoSEQ multiplex PCR. The sample lists 95,000 to 150,000 clones, 80% to 85% occurring once. This specimen was blood, taken from a patient whose treatment included radiotherapy and nephrectomy. These receptors were collected from a woman aged 60-75 years with renal cell carcinoma.

This chain joins TRBV4-3 and TRBJ2-3, with D maybe TRBD1 (8 bases). This CDR3 comprises 15 residues. Trimming stripped 2 bases from V and 3 bases from J, with 12 bases between. From germline, CDR1 is LGHNA and CDR2 YSLEER. CDR3 nucleotides: TGCGCCAGCAGCCAAAACAGGGGGGGAACAGATACGCAGTATTTT. Its translation is CASSQNRGGTDTQYF.

The chain employs TRBV19 and TRBJ2-5; 8 nucleotides line up with TRBD2. The CDR3 is 13 residues long. Germline V CDR1 and CDR2: LNHDA, SQIVND (reference sequence). J gave up 4 bases and V 7 bases, and 5 bases lay outside the gene matches. The chain's CDR3 is CASNAGGGETQYF. DNA for the CDR3: TGTGCCAGTAATGCGGGGGGAGGAGAGACCCAGTACTTC.

The V and J genes are TRBV18 and TRBJ1-3; the D is unclear. V lost 1 base and J lost 0, with 7 bases in between. Germline values: CDR1 KGHSH, CDR2 LQKENI. The CDR3 sequence is 15 residues long. Here the CDR3 reads CASSPLTGSGNTIYF. The CDR3 DNA follows: TGTGCCAGCTCACCACTGACGGGCTCTGGAAACACCATATATTTT. The complete variable domain, with remaining parts taken from reference TRBV18 and TRBJ1-3, reads NAGVMQNPRHLVRRRGQEARLRCSPMKGHSHVYWYRQLPEEGLKFMVYLQKENIIDESGMPKERFSAEFPKEGPSILRIQQVVRGDSAAYFCASSPLTGSGNTIYFGEGSWLTVV.

The V call is TRBV6-6, the J call TRBJ1-2; a possible D gene is TRBD1 (6 bases). The CDR3 is made up of 15 amino acids. V was trimmed by 0 bases and J by 4 bases, leaving 12 bases between them. Germline CDR1 is MNHNY and CDR2 is SVGAGI (reference sequence). Here the CDR3 reads CASSYSPTGAYGYTF. The CDR3 nucleotides are TGTGCCAGCAGTTACTCTCCGACAGGCGCCTATGGCTACACCTTC.

The chain recombines TRBV27 with TRBJ1-1; D possibly corresponds to TRBD1 (5 bases). V lost 6 bases, J lost 3 bases, and 17 bases lay in between. From germline, CDR1 is MNHEY and CDR2 SMNVEV (reference sequence). The CDR3 has 15 residues. As DNA, the CDR3 is TGTGCCAGCAGCCTCTCGGGGGAGGCTTACACTGAAGCTTTCTTT. Protein product: CASSLSGEAYTEAFF.